This passage covers 26 T cell receptor beta chains from one sample sequenced in a study of T cell repertoires in cytomegalovirus infection. TCRdb passed the reads through MiXCR, listing each CDR3 protein once. Of 200,000 to 300,000 distinct CDR3 sequences listed, 9.1% are singletons. Sequenced sample: PBMCs. The receptors originated from a human donor in good health (CMV status not recorded). Some clones in this sample may be carry-over from other donors' samples.

Many counts were recorded for this clonotype. CDR3 loop: CASSTAMRGELFF. DNA of the CDR3: TGTGCCAGCAGCACAGCCATGCGAGGGGAGCTGTTTTTT. The rearrangement uses TRBV7-2 and TRBJ2-2; D is uncertain. Trimming shortened V by 5 bases and J by 8 bases, and 12 bases separated the two germline ends. This CDR3 has 13 amino acids. Germline assignment: CDR1 SGHTA and CDR2 FQGNSA.

This clonotype was recorded at least ten times. This sequence joins TRBV2 and TRBJ2-3; TRBD2 matches 13 bases. Germline lookup yields CDR1 SNHLY and CDR2 FYNNEI. After removal of 10 bases from V and 4 bases from J, the junction contained 5 bases not matched to a gene. The CDR3 is 14 residues long. CDR3 coding DNA: TGTGCCACCTGGACTAGCGGGGGTCCAGATACGCAGTATTTT. Its protein product is CATWTSGGPDTQYF.

This clonotype was found many times. The chain employs TRBV11-3 and TRBJ1-1; unclear D gene. CDR1 is SGHNT and CDR2 is YENEEA in the germline V gene. The CDR3 consists of 11 residues. V lost 4 bases to trimming and J lost 10 bases, with 10 bases between them. The CDR3 coding sequence is TGTGCCAGCAGCTCGTCCCGGGGAGCTTTCTTT. Its translation is CASSSSRGAFF.

This clonotype showed up just a few times. The chain joins TRBV28 to TRBJ1-4; unclear D gene. The ends were cut back, 5 bases at V and 4 bases at J, with 11 bases in the middle. Germline assignment: CDR1 MDHEN and CDR2 SYDVKM. This CDR3 contains 14 residues. The CDR3 region has the DNA TGTGCCAGCAGTCCCGGGAGCTTTAATGAAAAACTGTTTTTT. Its protein product is CASSPGSFNEKLFF.

This chain uses TRBV12-3 or TRBV12-4 with TRBJ2-7; 7 nucleotides match TRBD1. The CDR3 loop spans 15 amino acids. With V trimmed by 8 bases and J by 0 bases, 10 bases remained unmatched. For the CDR3, the DNA is TGTGCCAGCCGACCAGGGGGTGGGAGCTCCTACGAGCAGTACTTC. This translates into CASRPGGGSSYEQYF.

The chain has TRBV20-1 and TRBJ1-6, with no clear D. Germline V gene sequence: CDR1 DFQATT, CDR2 SNEGSKA (reference sequence). V was clipped by 5 bases and J by 5 bases, with 7 bases between them. CDR3 size: 12 residues. The CDR3 region has the DNA TGCAGTGCTCCCGAAGATAATTCACCCCTCCACTTT. The encoded protein is CSAPEDNSPLHF.

The chain carries TRBV11-3 and TRBJ2-1; D gene unclear. Germline V gene lookup returns CDR1 SGHNT and CDR2 YENEEA. CDR3 size: 15 residues. V was cut by 1 base and J by 0 bases, with 7 bases left in between. The CDR3 DNA reads as TGTGCCAGCAGCTTAGGAGGTTTCTCCTACAATGAGCAGTTCTTC. Amino acids: CASSLGGFSYNEQFF.

There are many counts of this clonotype. The chain employs TRBV7-2 and TRBJ1-5; TRBD1 might be the D (5 bases). Germline loops: CDR1 SGHTA, CDR2 FQGNSA. Between the trimmed V and J ends, which lost 1 base and 4 bases, there was a span of 14 bases. This CDR3 contains 16 residues. The CDR3 reads CASSLERLGGNQPQHF. The CDR3 DNA reads TGTGCCAGCAGCTTAGAGAGGCTTGGGGGGAATCAGCCCCAGCATTTT.

This clonotype was seen at least ten times. The CDR3 DNA reads TGTGCCAGCAGCTTAGTGGGAAGGGCCTCCTACGAGCAGTACTTC. It yields the protein CASSLVGRASYEQYF. This chain connects TRBV11-2 to TRBJ2-7, with D uncertain. The CDR3 runs to 15 residues. Germline-derived CDR1 and CDR2 are SGHAT and FQNNGV. V lost 1 base and J 0 bases, leaving 10 bases between the germline ends.

The chain carries TRBV25-1 and TRBJ1-5, with TRBD1 identical over 8 bases. With 5 bases clipped from V and 1 base from J, the junction kept 13 bases outside the gene matches. There are 18 residues in the CDR3. Germline lookup yields CDR1 MGHDK and CDR2 SYGVNS. In nucleotides, the CDR3 is TGTGCCAGCAGTCCAGGGGGCAGGGGTGGAATCAGCAATCAGCCCCAGCATTTT. Its translation: CASSPGGRGGISNQPQHF.

This clonotype was seen ten or more times. This chain uses TRBV7-9 with TRBJ2-5; D not resolved. Germline V CDR1 and CDR2: SEHNR, FQNEAQ (reference sequence). This CDR3 has 15 amino acids. V dropped 0 bases and J dropped 0 bases, with 8 bases sitting between them. CDR3 residues: CASSLAAAYQETQYF. The CDR3 DNA reads as TGTGCCAGCAGCTTAGCCGCAGCGTACCAAGAGACCCAGTACTTC.

This clonotype was picked up many times. The chain has TRBV7-2 and TRBJ2-3, with D possibly TRBD2 on 6 matching bases. Germline V gene sequence: CDR1 SGHTA, CDR2 FQGNSA. This CDR3 spans 17 amino acids. Trimming took off 5 bases at V and 6 bases at J, with 24 bases between the two ends. The CDR3 nucleotides are TGTGCCAGCAGCCAGGCGGGAAAGGGACCTAACACGGATACGCAGTATTTT. As protein: CASSQAGKGPNTDTQYF. The variable domain in full, with the rest retrieved from reference TRBV7-2 and TRBJ2-3, is GAGVSQSPSNKVTEKGKDVELRCDPISGHTALYWYRQSLGQGLEFLIYFQGNSAPDKSGLPSDRFSAERTGGSVSTLTIQRTQQEDSAVYLCASSQAGKGPNTDTQYFGPGTRLTVL.

Many counts were recorded for this clonotype. The V and J genes are TRBV7-2 and TRBJ1-4; D uncertain. Germline CDR1 SGHTA, CDR2 FQGNSA. The CDR3 covers 16 residues. Trimming cost V 1 base and J 2 bases, with 11 bases left between them. The CDR3 spells CASSLGKRFTNEKLFF. DNA of the CDR3: TGTGCCAGCAGCTTAGGAAAAAGGTTCACTAATGAAAAACTGTTTTTT.

As for this clonotype: A read error may be the cause here, since a much bigger clone is one base away. This sequence joins TRBV11-3 and TRBJ2-7; the match to TRBD1 covers 9 bases. This CDR3 comprises 16 residues. Germline V gene lookup returns CDR1 SGHNT and CDR2 YENEEA. The CDR3 reads CAGSPYEGQGVAEQYF. Here the CDR3 DNA reads TGTGCCGGCAGCCCATACGAGGGACAGGGTGTCGCGGAGCAGTACTTC.

This clonotype was counted between two and nine times. This chain joins TRBV11-2 and TRBJ2-7, with a possible D match to TRBD1 (6 bases). CDR3 length: 14 amino acids. Germline values: CDR1 SGHAT, CDR2 FQNNGV. Trimming stripped 2 bases from V and 3 bases from J, with 11 bases between. CDR3 nucleotide sequence: TGTGCCAGCAGCTTAACGACAGGCCGCTACGAGCAGTACTTC. Its protein is CASSLTTGRYEQYF.

Many counts were recorded for this clonotype. The chain is built from TRBV10-3 and TRBJ2-5, with 14 bases lining up with TRBD2. The V gene's germline CDR1 is ENHRY and CDR2 SYGVKD. There are 16 residues in the CDR3. V shed 5 bases and J 3 bases; nucleotides not matched to a gene: 5. The CDR3 spells CAISNPGLAGEETQYF. Written as DNA, the CDR3 is TGTGCCATCAGTAATCCGGGACTAGCGGGAGAAGAGACCCAGTACTTC.

This rearrangement joins TRBV14 to TRBJ2-1, with D possibly being TRBD1 or TRBD2 (5 bases each). Germline CDR1 and CDR2: SGHDN and FVKESK. V was trimmed by 3 bases and J by 9 bases, leaving 12 bases between them. This CDR3 comprises 13 residues. CDR3 sequence: CASSQSGLGEQFF. For the CDR3, the DNA is TGTGCCAGCAGCCAGTCGGGGCTCGGTGAGCAGTTCTTC.

Many counts were recorded for this clonotype. V gene TRBV7-2 combines with J gene TRBJ2-1; D is possibly TRBD2 (5 bases). This CDR3 region has 16 residues. The germline V gene has CDR1 SGHTA and CDR2 FQGNSA. Trimming removed 4 bases at V and 9 bases at J, with 22 bases between. CDR3 protein: CASSSLLVVLSGEQFF. DNA of the CDR3: TGTGCCAGCAGCTCATTACTAGTGGTACTATCGGGTGAGCAGTTCTTC.

The rearrangement links TRBV24-1 to TRBJ1-2; D gene unclear. The CDR3 extends over 13 amino acids. The V end lost 0 bases, the J end lost 8 bases, and 9 bases lay between the germline ends. From germline, CDR1 is KGHDR and CDR2 SFDVKD. The CDR3 region has the DNA TGTGCCACCAGTGATTTGCTAGGTGACGGCTACACCTTC. Translation: CATSDLLGDGYTF.

This chain connects TRBV30 to TRBJ2-7; D tentatively reads TRBD1 or TRBD2 (5 bases each). Trimming left V 3 bases short and J 3 bases short, with 9 bases between. This CDR3 is 12 amino acids long. Germline assignment: CDR1 GTSNPN and CDR2 SVGIG (reference sequence). The CDR3 nucleotides read TGTGCCTGGAGCGGGGACCGCTACGAGCAGTACTTC. Translating gives CAWSGDRYEQYF.

Many counts were recorded for this clonotype. The chain has TRBV6-2 or TRBV6-3 and TRBJ2-1; the D call may be TRBD1 or TRBD2 (5 bases each). Between the trimmed V and J ends, which lost 5 bases and 10 bases, there was a span of 15 bases. Per germline, CDR1 MNHEY and CDR2 SVGEGT. This CDR3 has 13 amino acids. The CDR3 here is CASSQGPLKEQFF. The CDR3 DNA follows: TGTGCCAGCAGTCAGGGACCTCTGAAGGAGCAGTTCTTC.

This clonotype was detected many times. The V call is TRBV7-2, the J call TRBJ1-5; no definite D call. This CDR3 has 15 amino acids. Per germline, CDR1 SGHTA and CDR2 FQGNSA. V shed 5 bases and J shed 3 bases, with 14 bases lying between them. CDR3 protein: CASSPRVGINQPQHF. The CDR3, as DNA: TGTGCCAGCAGCCCCCGCGTGGGGATCAATCAGCCCCAGCATTTT. The full variable domain, in which reference TRBV7-2 and TRBJ1-5 provide the parts outside the CDR3, is GAGVSQSPSNKVTEKGKDVELRCDPISGHTALYWYRQSLGQGLEFLIYFQGNSAPDKSGLPSDRFSAERTGGSVSTLTIQRTQQEDSAVYLCASSPRVGINQPQHFGDGTRLSIL.

This clonotype was seen only a few times. This CDR3 reads CASSGRDSNEKLFF. DNA of the CDR3: TGCGCCAGCAGCGGCCGGGACAGTAACGAAAAACTGTTTTTT. The rearrangement uses TRBV4-1 and TRBJ1-4, with 7 bases aligning to TRBD1. The ends lost 5 bases at V and 8 bases at J; junction bases unmatched: 8. Germline V gene data show CDR1 as MGHRA and CDR2 as YSYEKL. The CDR3 has 14 amino acids.

This clonotype showed up many times. The chain employs TRBV7-2 and TRBJ1-6; D gene ambiguous. The CDR3 sequence is 13 residues long. Deletions cut 2 bases from V and 7 bases from J, with 6 bases between. Germline V gene lookup returns CDR1 SGHTA and CDR2 FQGNSA. The CDR3 loop is CASSLYTNSPLHF. Written as DNA, the CDR3 is TGTGCCAGCAGCTTATATACGAATTCACCCCTCCACTTT.

This clonotype appeared a few times. The CDR3 bases are TGCAGCGCGAGAGGACAGGGTGGATCAACCGGGGAGCTGTTTTTT. Translating it yields CSARGQGGSTGELFF. The rearrangement joins TRBV29-1 to TRBJ2-2; TRBD1 matches 8 bases. J was trimmed by 5 bases and V by 7 bases; bases with no gene match: 12. CDR1 and CDR2 (germline): SQVTM, ANQGSEA. CDR3 length: 15 amino acids.

This sequence joins TRBV7-2 and TRBJ2-3; TRBD2 is a possible D gene (5 bases). This CDR3 spans 13 amino acids. V lost 4 bases and J 3 bases, leaving 8 bases between the germline ends. CDR1 and CDR2 (germline): SGHTA, FQGNSA. The CDR3 DNA follows: TGTGCCAGCAGCTGGAAGCGGACAGATACGCAGTATTTT. This codes for CASSWKRTDTQYF. The full variable domain, with the rest looked up from reference TRBV7-2 and TRBJ2-3, is GAGVSQSPSNKVTEKGKDVELRCDPISGHTALYWYRQSLGQGLEFLIYFQGNSAPDKSGLPSDRFSAERTGGSVSTLTIQRTQQEDSAVYLCASSWKRTDTQYFGPGTRLTVL.